This T cell receptor (beta chain) was documented in a study of post-analysis software for immune sequencing data (dated by TCRdb to the mid-2010s). In the study overall: Disease courses on record covered relapsing-remitting, secondary progressive and progressive-relapsing multiple sclerosis, though some patients had no subtype annotation. Patient repertoires were compared against around 10 previously published healthy control repertoires from donors aged roughly 6 to 28 years. A subset of samples was prepared in parallel using single-end sample barcoding, then pooled and co-amplified after Illumina adapter ligation.

Results and caveats for the whole study, not just this receptor: Roughly 5 TRBV segments, including TRBV5-6, TRBV5-1 and TRBV20-1, were significantly more frequent in patients than controls. Normalized Chao1 diversity was significantly lower in multiple sclerosis patients than controls, suggesting substantial peripheral T-cell clonal expansion. The control group was slightly older than the multiple sclerosis patient group. Direct clustering with F measure showed strong co-clustering of samples prepared in the same batch, prompting a batch-effect correction.

To demonstrate the VDJtools post-analysis software, TCR beta repertoires were profiled from the peripheral blood of 10 to 15 young patients with multiple sclerosis. The multiple sclerosis patients were children and adolescents between about 6 and 16 years of age. To prepare the library, PCR was applied. Data came from an Illumina HiSeq 2500. Unique molecular identifiers were incorporated into TCR beta cDNA libraries to reduce PCR and sequencing biases. Per 1 to 10 million input T cells, roughly 0.5 million cDNA molecules were obtained, such that each molecule approximated one T cell. Patient libraries were prepared and sequenced with the same protocol used for the earlier healthy control dataset. Within a given batch, samples were prepared together, multiplexed and sequenced on the same HiSeq lane. Per the authors' processing: MIGEC handled the raw barcoded reads, throwing out single-read molecular identifier groups before consensus assembly and CDR3 extraction. VDJtools was used for post-analysis of the clonotype tables, with diversity normalized by down-sampling every dataset to the smallest sample size. To correct batch-related cross-sample contamination, repertoire overlap clustering matched CDR3 amino acid sequences but not nucleotide sequences. TCRdb applied fastp at Q25 and MiXCR to the public reads, then kept only in-frame beta chains. Duplicate CDR3 protein sequences are folded into a single record with the most common DNA and genes. The V and J calls shown here were made by TCRdb, not taken from the authors' results. For this sample the table gives roughly 180,000 distinct CDR3 sequences, of which about 30% were detected only once. The ten top clones hold approximately 1.6% of the sample.

The germline V gene sets CDR1 to ENHRY and CDR2 to SYGVKD. Its CDR3 holds 14 amino acids, cysteine through phenylalanine. The read is trimmed to its CDR3 DNA, 42 bases read in frame from base 1. The germline ends are 13 bases apart after V is trimmed by 6 bases and J by 4 bases. As for this clonotype: Its antigen is unknown. Base qualities are not provided; no much larger clone lies one nucleotide away.

The receptor comes from a girl between 10 and 17 years old with multiple sclerosis. The chain employs TRBV10-3 and TRBJ2-1, with the D assignment possibly TRBD1 or TRBD2, given 7 matching bases for each. Sequenced material: blood. The base sequence is TGTGCCATCAGAGCGGGACAGTCTTACAATGAGCAGTTCTTC. This codes for CAIRAGQSYNEQFF.